The clone carrying this TCR beta chain appeared many times. Its antigen is undetermined. The sample is drawn from a study of CD8+CD57+ T cells in acquired aplastic anemia. Across the study: Each DNA sample taken from sorted CD4+ and CD8+ cells came to approximately 3 ug on average. Study-wide points: Simpson's diversity of CD8+ cells was not significantly different in patients compared with controls.

Sequencing involved patients with CD8+CD57+ cell expansion previously shown by flow cytometry. Severe acquired aplastic anemia was the diagnosis recorded for all patients. Patients were untreated when blood was sampled. TCR beta VDJ and CDR3 were profiled, and genomic DNA was the template. TCRdb re-called the reads with MiXCR, one entry per CDR3 protein. The table has about 120,000 distinct CDR3 sequences, 55% to 60% seen once. The clonotype originates from a human donor with aplastic anemia. The sequencing input was sorted CD4+, CD8+, or CD8+CD57+ T cells (not recorded which) from PBMCs.

In DNA form, the CDR3 reads TGTGCCAGCAGCGGTCTATGTAACGGTGAGAACTATAATTCACCCCTCCACTTT. Its protein is CASSGLCNGENYNSPLHF. The V and J genes are TRBV6-1 and TRBJ1-6, with unresolved D. Germline CDR1 reads MNHNS; CDR2 reads SASEGT. CDR3 length: 18 amino acids. Trimming pared 6 bases from V and 3 bases from J, leaving 21 bases between.